The present T cell receptor beta chain was sequenced within a study of tumor-infiltrating lymphocytes in oesophageal squamous cell carcinoma. A single record per CDR3 protein comes from TCRdb applying MiXCR to the PCR reads. The sample has approximately 12,000 distinct CDR3 sequences; about 60% are singletons. The clonotype comes from a male donor with esophageal squamous cell carcinoma. The source material was esophageal tumor tissue.

DNA for the CDR3: TGTGCCAGCAGCTTAGGCGACTGGCAGCGGTACTTC. Its protein product is CASSLGDWQRYF. This chain connects TRBV7-2 to TRBJ2-4, with D unclear. The V and J ends lost 1 base and 15 bases respectively, with 13 bases between them. The CDR3 loop spans 12 amino acids. In germline, CDR1 is SGHTA, CDR2 FQGNSA.